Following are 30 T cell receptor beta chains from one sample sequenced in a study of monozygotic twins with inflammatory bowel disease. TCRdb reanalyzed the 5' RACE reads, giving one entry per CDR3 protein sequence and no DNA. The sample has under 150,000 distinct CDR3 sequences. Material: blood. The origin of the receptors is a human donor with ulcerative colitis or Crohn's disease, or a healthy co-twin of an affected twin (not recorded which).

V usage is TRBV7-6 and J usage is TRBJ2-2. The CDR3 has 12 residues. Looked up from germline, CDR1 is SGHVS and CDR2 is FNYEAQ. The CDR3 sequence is CASSLGTGELFF.

The CDR3 sequence is CASSWGRNYEKLFF. This chain links TRBV18 with TRBJ1-4; there is no DNA to check the TCRdb D call of TRBD1. Germline CDR1 reads KGHSH; CDR2 reads LQKENI. The CDR3 runs to 14 residues.

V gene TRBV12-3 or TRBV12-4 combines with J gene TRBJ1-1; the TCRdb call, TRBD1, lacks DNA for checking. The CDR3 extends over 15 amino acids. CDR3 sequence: CATKGTGSRNTEAFF.

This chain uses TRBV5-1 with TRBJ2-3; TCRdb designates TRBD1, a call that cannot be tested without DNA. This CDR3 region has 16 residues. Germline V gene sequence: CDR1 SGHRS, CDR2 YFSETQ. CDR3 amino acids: CASSLVGGIGTDTQYF.

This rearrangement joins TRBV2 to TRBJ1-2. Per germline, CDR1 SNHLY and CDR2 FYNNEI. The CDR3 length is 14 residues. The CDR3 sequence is CASSEAPEDYGYTF.

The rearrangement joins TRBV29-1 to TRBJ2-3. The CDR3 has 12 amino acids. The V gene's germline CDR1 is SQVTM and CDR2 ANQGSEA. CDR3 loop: CSVAPYTDTQYF.

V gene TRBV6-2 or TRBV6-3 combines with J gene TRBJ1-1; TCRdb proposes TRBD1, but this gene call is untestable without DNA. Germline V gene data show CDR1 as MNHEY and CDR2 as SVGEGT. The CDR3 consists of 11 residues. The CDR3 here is CASAQGTEAFF.

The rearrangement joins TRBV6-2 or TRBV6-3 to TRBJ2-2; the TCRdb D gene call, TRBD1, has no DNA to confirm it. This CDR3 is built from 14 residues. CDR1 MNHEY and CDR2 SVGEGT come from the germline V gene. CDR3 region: CASGQSRNTGELFF.

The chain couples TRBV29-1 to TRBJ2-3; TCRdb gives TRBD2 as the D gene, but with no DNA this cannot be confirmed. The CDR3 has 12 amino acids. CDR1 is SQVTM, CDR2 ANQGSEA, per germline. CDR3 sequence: CSVPPRTDTQYF.

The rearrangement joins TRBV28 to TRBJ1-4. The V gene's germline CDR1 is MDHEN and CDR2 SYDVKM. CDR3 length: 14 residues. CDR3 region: CASSLGQQNEKLFF.

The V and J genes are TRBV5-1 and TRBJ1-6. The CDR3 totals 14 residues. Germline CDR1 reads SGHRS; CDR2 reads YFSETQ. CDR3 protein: CASSLDREYSPLHF.

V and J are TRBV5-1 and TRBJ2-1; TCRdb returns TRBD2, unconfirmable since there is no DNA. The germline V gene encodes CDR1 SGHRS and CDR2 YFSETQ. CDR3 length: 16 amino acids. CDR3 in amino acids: CASSSGLAGGYNEQFF.

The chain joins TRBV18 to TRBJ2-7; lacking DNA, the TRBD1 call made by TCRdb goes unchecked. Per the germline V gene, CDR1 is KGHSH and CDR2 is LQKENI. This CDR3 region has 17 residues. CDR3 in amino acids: CASSPIGGGAKFYEQYF.

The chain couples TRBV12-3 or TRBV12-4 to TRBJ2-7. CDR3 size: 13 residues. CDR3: CASSYGVGYEQYF.

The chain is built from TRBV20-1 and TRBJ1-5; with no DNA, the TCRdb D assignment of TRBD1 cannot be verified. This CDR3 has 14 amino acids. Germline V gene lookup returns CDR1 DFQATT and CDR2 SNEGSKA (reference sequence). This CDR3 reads CSASLNRGNQPQHF.

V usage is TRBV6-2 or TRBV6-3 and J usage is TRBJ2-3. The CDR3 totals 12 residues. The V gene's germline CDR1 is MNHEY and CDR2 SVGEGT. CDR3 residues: CASSYSEDTQYF.

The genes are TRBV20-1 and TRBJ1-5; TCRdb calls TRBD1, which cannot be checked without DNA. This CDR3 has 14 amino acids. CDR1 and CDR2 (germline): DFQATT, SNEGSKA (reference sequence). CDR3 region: CSARAHPGDQPQHF.

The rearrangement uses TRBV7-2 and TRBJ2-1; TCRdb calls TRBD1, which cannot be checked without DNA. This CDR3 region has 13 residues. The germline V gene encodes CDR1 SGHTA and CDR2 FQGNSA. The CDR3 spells CASSIQGYNEQFF.

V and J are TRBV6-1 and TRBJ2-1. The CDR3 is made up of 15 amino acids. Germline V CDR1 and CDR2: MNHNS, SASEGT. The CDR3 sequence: CASSLRGKPTNEQFF.

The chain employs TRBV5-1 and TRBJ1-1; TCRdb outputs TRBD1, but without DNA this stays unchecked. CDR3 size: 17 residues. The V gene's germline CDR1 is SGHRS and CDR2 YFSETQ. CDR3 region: CASSRSPAGTGDTEAFF.

This CDR3 reads CASSANGRTMNTEAFF. The chain links TRBV7-2 to TRBJ1-1; the TRBD1 assignment by TCRdb is unverifiable without DNA. The CDR3 runs to 16 residues. Germline V lookup: CDR1 SGHTA, CDR2 FQGNSA.

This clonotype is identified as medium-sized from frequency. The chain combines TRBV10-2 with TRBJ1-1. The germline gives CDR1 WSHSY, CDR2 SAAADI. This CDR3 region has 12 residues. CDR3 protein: CASSGGNTEAFF.

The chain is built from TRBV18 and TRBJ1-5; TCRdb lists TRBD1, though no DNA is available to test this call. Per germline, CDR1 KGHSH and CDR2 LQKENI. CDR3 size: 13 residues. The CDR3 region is CASSTGENQPQHF.

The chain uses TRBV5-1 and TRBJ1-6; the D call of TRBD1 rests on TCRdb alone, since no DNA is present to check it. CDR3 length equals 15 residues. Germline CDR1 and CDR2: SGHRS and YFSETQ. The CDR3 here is CASSLLTVYNSPLHF.

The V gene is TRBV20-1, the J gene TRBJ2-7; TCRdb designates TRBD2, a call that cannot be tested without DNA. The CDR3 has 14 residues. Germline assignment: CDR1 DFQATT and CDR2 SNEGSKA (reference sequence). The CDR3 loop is CSAVIAGGIHEQYF.

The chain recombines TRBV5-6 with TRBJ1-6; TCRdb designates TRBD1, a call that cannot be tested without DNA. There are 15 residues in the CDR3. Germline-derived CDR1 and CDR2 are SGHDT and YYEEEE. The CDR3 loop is CASSFPTGTNSPLHF.

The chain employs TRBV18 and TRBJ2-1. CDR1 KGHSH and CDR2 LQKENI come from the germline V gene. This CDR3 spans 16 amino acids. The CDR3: CASSSQSNVRYNEQFF.

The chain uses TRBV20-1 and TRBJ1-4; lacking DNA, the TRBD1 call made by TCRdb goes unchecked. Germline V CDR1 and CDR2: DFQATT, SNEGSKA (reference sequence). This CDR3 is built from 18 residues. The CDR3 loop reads CSARDMMRTGSTNEKLFF.

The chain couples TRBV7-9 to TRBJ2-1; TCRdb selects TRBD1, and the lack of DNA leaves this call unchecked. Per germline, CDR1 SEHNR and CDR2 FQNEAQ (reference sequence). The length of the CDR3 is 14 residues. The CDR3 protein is CASTRTGGFNEQFF.

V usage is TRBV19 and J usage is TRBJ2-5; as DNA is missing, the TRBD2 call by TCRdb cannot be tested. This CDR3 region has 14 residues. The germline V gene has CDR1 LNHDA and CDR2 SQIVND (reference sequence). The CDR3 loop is CASSKTGGQETQYF. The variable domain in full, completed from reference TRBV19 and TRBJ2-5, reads DGGITQSPKYLFRKEGQNVTLSCEQNLNHDAMYWYRQDPGQGLRLIYYSQIVNDFQKGDIAEGYSVSREKKESFPLTVTSAQKNPTAFYLCASSKTGGQETQYFGPGTRLLVL.